Each of the 19 T cell receptor beta chains below was sequenced from the same sample in a study of PD-L1 blockade in urothelial cancer. The time point here: pretreatment peripheral blood. Generated by immunoSEQ multiplex PCR, the TCRdb table keeps only in-frame clones and is missing some. The table shows 70,000 or so clones, with roughly 90% occurring only once. The sequences come from PBMCs, collected around atezolizumab (anti-PD-L1) treatment. The receptors were gathered from a man aged 65 to 85 with urothelial cancer.

CDR3 coding DNA: TGTGCCAGCTCACCAAGGCTAGCGGGTATCCATTCCTACGAGCAGTACTTC. This translates into CASSPRLAGIHSYEQYF. This rearrangement joins TRBV18 to TRBJ2-7; 8 nucleotides agree with TRBD2. The CDR3 has 17 residues. The germline V gene has CDR1 KGHSH and CDR2 LQKENI. The V gene end was trimmed by 2 bases and the J gene end by 1 base; junction bases not matched to a gene: 10.

This chain uses TRBV14 with TRBJ1-1, with a tentative D call TRBD1 (6 bases). This CDR3 spans 18 amino acids. Germline V gives CDR1 SGHDN, CDR2 FVKESK. Trimming took 0 bases from V and 4 from J, leaving 21 bases between them. The CDR3 sequence is CASSQDAGAGVWSTEAFF. The CDR3 DNA is TGTGCCAGCAGCCAAGACGCGGGGGCTGGGGTGTGGAGCACTGAAGCTTTCTTT.

The rearrangement uses TRBV19 and TRBJ2-3; TRBD2 aligns across 7 bases. Trimming removed 4 bases from V and 0 bases from J; junction bases left unmatched: 4. The CDR3 contains 15 residues. The germline gives CDR1 LNHDA, CDR2 SQIVND (reference sequence). CDR3 nucleotides: TGTGCCAGTAGTAACCTAGCGGCGAGCACAGATACGCAGTATTTT. Translated, it gives CASSNLAASTDTQYF.

The J gene is TRBJ2-1, the V gene TRBV5-1; 9 bases match TRBD2. Germline V gives CDR1 SGHRS, CDR2 YFSETQ. There are 14 residues in the CDR3. J lost 8 bases, V lost 5 bases, and 8 bases had no gene match. CDR3 sequence (DNA): TGCGCCAGCAGTTTTCGCGGGAGGGTTGATGAGCAGTTCTTC. It translates to CASSFRGRVDEQFF.

V usage is TRBV27 and J usage is TRBJ1-2; D ambiguous. Germline V lookup: CDR1 MNHEY, CDR2 SMNVEV (reference sequence). Between the trimmed V and J ends, which lost 3 bases and 8 bases, there was a span of 13 bases. The CDR3 is 13 residues long. The CDR3 loop is CASSFGRTGGYTF. The CDR3 DNA sequence: TGTGCCAGCAGTTTTGGACGTACGGGAGGCTACACCTTC.

The chain has TRBV5-1 and TRBJ1-3; TRBD1 is a possible D gene (5 bases). V was trimmed by 0 bases and J by 2 bases, leaving 9 bases between them. This CDR3 comprises 15 residues. The germline gives CDR1 SGHRS, CDR2 YFSETQ. The CDR3 DNA reads TGCGCCAGCAGCTTGGAAACGGGGGCTGGAAACACCATATATTTT. Residues: CASSLETGAGNTIYF.

In this sample, this clone turned up once. The J gene is TRBJ1-2, the V gene TRBV18; D may be TRBD1 (6 bases). CDR1 and CDR2 from the germline V gene are KGHSH and LQKENI. The ends were cut back, 2 bases at V and 7 bases at J, with 20 bases in the middle. This CDR3 contains 16 residues. The CDR3 here is CASSPGGKQGSGGYTF. DNA for the CDR3: TGTGCCAGCTCACCAGGGGGAAAACAGGGATCGGGTGGCTACACCTTC.

This chain links TRBV5-1 with TRBJ2-3; 11 nucleotides line up with TRBD1. Trimming removed 4 bases from V and 0 bases from J; junction bases left unmatched: 4. This CDR3 is 16 amino acids long. Germline loops: CDR1 SGHRS, CDR2 YFSETQ. CDR3 DNA sequence: TGCGCCAGCAGCCCCGGACAGGGGGCGAGCACAGATACGCAGTATTTT. Residues: CASSPGQGASTDTQYF. The full variable domain, in which reference TRBV5-1 and TRBJ2-3 provide the parts outside the CDR3, is KAGVTQTPRYLIKTRGQQVTLSCSPISGHRSVSWYQQTPGQGLQFLFEYFSETQRNKGNFPGRFSGRQFSNSRSEMNVSTLELGDSALYLCASSPGQGASTDTQYFGPGTRLTVL.

The chain couples TRBV11-2 to TRBJ2-3; 7 bases align to TRBD2. The CDR3 covers 17 residues. CDR1 and CDR2 from the germline V gene are SGHAT and FQNNGV. With 1 base clipped from V and 1 base from J, the junction kept 8 bases outside the gene matches. The CDR3: CASSLAGVAGGTDTQYF. The CDR3 DNA sequence: TGTGCCAGCAGCTTAGCGGGAGTGGCGGGAGGCACAGATACGCAGTATTTT.

The chain is built from TRBV19 and TRBJ2-2; TRBD2 might be the D (5 bases). The germline V gene encodes CDR1 LNHDA and CDR2 SQIVND (reference sequence). The CDR3 runs 16 residues. V was clipped by 7 bases and J by 0 bases, with 15 bases between them. CDR3 nucleotide sequence: TGTGCCAGTAACTTCGGACTTGACGCGAACACCGGGGAGCTGTTTTTT. It translates to CASNFGLDANTGELFF.

The V gene is TRBV11-2, the J gene TRBJ2-4; 12 nucleotides line up with TRBD2. The germline V gene has CDR1 SGHAT and CDR2 FQNNGV. Trimming at V came to 3 bases and at J to 3 bases, leaving 6 bases not matched to a gene. The CDR3 is 17 residues long. The CDR3 DNA reads TGTGCCAGCAGCTTCTTCCTAGCGGGAGGGGACAAAAACATTCAGTACTTC. This sequence encodes CASSFFLAGGDKNIQYF.

The chain is built from TRBV19 and TRBJ2-1, with 10 bases that match TRBD1. The V gene's germline CDR1 is LNHDA and CDR2 SQIVND (reference sequence). V lost 6 bases and J lost 7; bases outside the gene matches: 6. CDR3 length equals 14 residues. The CDR3 DNA follows: TGTGCCAGTAGGGGGACAGGGGAGGTTAATGAGCAGTTCTTC. This codes for CASRGTGEVNEQFF. Looking up the rest from reference TRBV19 and TRBJ2-1 gives the full variable domain: DGGITQSPKYLFRKEGQNVTLSCEQNLNHDAMYWYRQDPGQGLRLIYYSQIVNDFQKGDIAEGYSVSREKKESFPLTVTSAQKNPTAFYLCASRGTGEVNEQFFGPGTRLTVL.

The table lists this clone with a few counts. This chain joins TRBV27 and TRBJ2-1; D uncertain. The V end was cut by 3 bases, the J end by 2 bases, with 8 bases between. The CDR3 loop spans 14 amino acids. The germline CDR1 and CDR2 sequences are MNHEY and SMNVEV (reference sequence). The CDR3 DNA follows: TGTGCCAGCAGTTTGGCGGAGACCTACAATGAGCAGTTCTTC. The encoded protein is CASSLAETYNEQFF.

The V gene is TRBV15, the J gene TRBJ2-7, with a tentative D call TRBD2 (5 bases). Germline CDR1 is LNHNV and CDR2 is YYDKDF (reference sequence). This CDR3 spans 13 amino acids. Trimming pared 5 bases from V and 3 bases from J, leaving 11 bases between. CDR3 nucleotides: TGTGCCACCAGCCGCGCGGGTCACTACGAGCAGTACTTC. This gives the protein CATSRAGHYEQYF. The full variable domain, with the rest looked up from reference TRBV15 and TRBJ2-7, is DAMVIQNPRYQVTQFGKPVTLSCSQTLNHNVMYWYQQKSSQAPKLLFHYYDKDFNNEADTPDNFQSRRPNTSFCFLDIRSPGLGDTAMYLCATSRAGHYEQYFGPGTRLTVT.

V and J are TRBV6-5 and TRBJ1-1, with D uncertain. The CDR3 totals 15 residues. Trimming pared 7 bases from V and 0 bases from J, leaving 15 bases between. Germline V gene lookup returns CDR1 MNHEY and CDR2 SVGAGI. The DNA of the CDR3 is TGTGCCAGCAAATACTCGAGGGCGATGAACACTGAAGCTTTCTTT. As protein: CASKYSRAMNTEAFF.

This clone was seen a few times. The chain uses TRBV7-9 and TRBJ2-1, with D possibly matching TRBD1 (5 bases). Germline values: CDR1 SEHNR, CDR2 FQNEAQ (reference sequence). The CDR3 loop spans 15 amino acids. The V and J ends lost 4 bases and 4 bases respectively, with 14 bases between them. CDR3 sequence: CASSSKKDTYNEQFF. Here the CDR3 DNA reads TGTGCCAGCAGCTCAAAAAAGGACACGTACAATGAGCAGTTCTTC.

The chain uses TRBV2 and TRBJ2-7, with D possibly matching TRBD1 (5 bases). The CDR3 consists of 12 residues. Per the germline V gene, CDR1 is SNHLY and CDR2 is FYNNEI. V dropped 10 bases and J dropped 2 bases, with 12 bases sitting between them. DNA for the CDR3: TGTGCCATCCTGGACACAACCTACGAGCAGTACTTC. The encoded protein is CAILDTTYEQYF. Full variable domain (remainder filled in from reference TRBV2 and TRBJ2-7): EPEVTQTPSHQVTQMGQEVILRCVPISNHLYFYWYRQILGQKVEFLVSFYNNEISEKSEIFDDQFSVERPDGSNFTLKIRSTKLEDSAMYFCAILDTTYEQYFGPGTRLTVT.

The rearrangement links TRBV15 to TRBJ2-1; 8 bases fit TRBD1. With V trimmed by 5 bases and J by 7 bases, 16 bases remained unmatched. From germline, CDR1 is LNHNV and CDR2 YYDKDF (reference sequence). The CDR3 is made up of 17 amino acids. The CDR3 coding sequence is TGTGCCACCAGCCCTAATTACAGGACAGGGCGACCTAATGAGCAGTTCTTC. This codes for CATSPNYRTGRPNEQFF.

CDR3 sequence reads: CASSIGQTISGANVLTF. CDR3 DNA sequence: TGTGCCAGTAGTATAGGACAGACAATCTCTGGGGCCAACGTCCTGACTTTC. The chain links TRBV19 to TRBJ2-6; possible D gene TRBD1, 5 bases. The germline V and J ends were trimmed by 1 base and 0 bases, with 10 bases remaining between them. Germline assignment: CDR1 LNHDA and CDR2 SQIVND (reference sequence). The CDR3 is 17 amino acids.